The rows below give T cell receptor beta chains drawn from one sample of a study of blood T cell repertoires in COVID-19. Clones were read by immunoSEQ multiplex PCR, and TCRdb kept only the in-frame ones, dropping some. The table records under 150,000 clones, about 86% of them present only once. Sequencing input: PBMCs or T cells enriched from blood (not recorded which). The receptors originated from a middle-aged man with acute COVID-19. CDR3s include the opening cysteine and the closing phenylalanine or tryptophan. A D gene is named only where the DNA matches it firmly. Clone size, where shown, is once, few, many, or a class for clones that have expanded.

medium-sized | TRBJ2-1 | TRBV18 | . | CASSLSLARVPYNEQFF | TGTGCCAGCTCACTATCCCTAGCGCGGGTACCCTACAATGAGCAGTTCTTC
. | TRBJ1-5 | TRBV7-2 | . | CASSLQQGYQPQHF | TGTGCCAGCAGCTTACAACAGGGCTATCAGCCCCAGCATTTT
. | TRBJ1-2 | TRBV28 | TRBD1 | CASSLGQDLYGYTF | TGTGCCAGCAGTTTGGGACAGGACCTTTATGGCTACACCTTC
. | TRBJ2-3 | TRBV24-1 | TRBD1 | CATSGQGTSTDTQYF | TGTGCCACCAGCGGACAGGGAACAAGCACAGATACGCAGTATTTT
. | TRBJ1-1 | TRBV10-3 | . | CAIRRTADTEAFF | TGTGCCATCCGACGGACAGCCGACACTGAAGCTTTCTTT
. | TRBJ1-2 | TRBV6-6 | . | CASRPREGDGYTF | TGTGCCAGCAGACCCAGGGAGGGCGATGGCTACACCTTC
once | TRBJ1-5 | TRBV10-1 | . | CASSPGPNQPQHF | TGCGCCAGCAGTCCAGGTCCCAATCAGCCCCAGCATTTT
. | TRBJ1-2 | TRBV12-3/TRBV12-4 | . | CASSQEGYTF | TGTGCCAGCAGTCAAGAGGGCTACACCTTC
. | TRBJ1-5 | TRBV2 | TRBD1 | CASLTDRSNQPQHF | TGTGCCAGCTTGACGGACAGGTCAAATCAGCCCCAGCATTTT
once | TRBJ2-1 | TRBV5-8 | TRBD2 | CASRRGVPYNEQFF | TGTGCCAGCAGACGGGGGGTCCCCTACAATGAGCAGTTCTTC
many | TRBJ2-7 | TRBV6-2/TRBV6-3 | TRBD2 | CASSSLSTSGRPEQYF | TGTGCCAGCAGTTCCCTATCGACTAGCGGGAGGCCCGAGCAGTACTTC
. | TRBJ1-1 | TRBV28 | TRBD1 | CASRLGQGHTEAFF | TGTGCCAGCAGGCTGGGACAGGGGCACACTGAAGCTTTCTTT
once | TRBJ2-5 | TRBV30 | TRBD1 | CTWSPTTGGETQYF | TGTACCTGGAGTCCTACGACAGGGGGAGAGACCCAGTACTTC
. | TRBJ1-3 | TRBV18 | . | CASSPTSSGNTIYF | TGTGCCAGCTCGCCCACTAGCTCTGGAAACACCATATATTTT
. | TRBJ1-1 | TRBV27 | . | CASSPRVNTEAFF | TGTGCCAGCAGTCCGCGGGTCAACACTGAAGCTTTCTTT
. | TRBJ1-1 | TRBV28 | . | CASSLQNTEAFF | TGTGCCAGCAGTTTACAGAACACTGAAGCTTTCTTT
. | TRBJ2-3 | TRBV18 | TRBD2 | CASSPSGSGGDTQYF | TGTGCCAGCTCCCCTAGCGGGAGTGGAGGAGATACGCAGTATTTT
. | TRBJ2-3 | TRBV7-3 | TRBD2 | CASSLGAGGQDTQYF | TGTGCCAGCAGCTTAGGAGCGGGGGGGCAAGATACGCAGTATTTT
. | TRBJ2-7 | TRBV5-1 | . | CASSSHYEQYF | TGCGCCAGCAGCTCCCACTACGAGCAGTACTTC
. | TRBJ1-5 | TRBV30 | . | CAWAAGSNQPQHF | TGTGCCTGGGCTGCAGGGAGCAATCAGCCCCAGCATTTT
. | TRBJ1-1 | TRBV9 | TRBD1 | CASSSGQGFTNEAFF | TGTGCCAGCAGCTCGGGACAGGGCTTTACTAATGAAGCTTTCTTT
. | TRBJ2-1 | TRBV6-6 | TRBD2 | CASSPRETEGNEQFF | TGTGCCAGCAGTCCGCGGGAGACGGAGGGTAATGAGCAGTTCTTC
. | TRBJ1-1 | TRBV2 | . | CASSDYRVAFF | TGTGCCAGCAGTGACTACAGGGTAGCTTTCTTT
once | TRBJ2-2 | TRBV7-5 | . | CARSPWTSGAGSTGELFF | TGTGCCAGAAGCCCCTGGACTAGCGGTGCTGGTTCCACCGGGGAGCTGTTTTTT
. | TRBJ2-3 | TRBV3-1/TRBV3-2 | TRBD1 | CASTPGRGLSDTQYF | TGTGCCAGCACCCCGGGAAGGGGGCTTTCAGATACGCAGTATTTT
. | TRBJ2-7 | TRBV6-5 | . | CASSYSRDGYEQYF | TGTGCCAGCAGTTACTCGCGGGACGGGTACGAGCAGTACTTC
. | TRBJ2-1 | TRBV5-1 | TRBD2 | CASSEGLAGGNNNEQFF | TGCGCCAGCAGCGAAGGACTAGCGGGGGGAAATAACAATGAGCAGTTCTTC